These T cell receptor beta chains were read from a single sample in a study of cytomegalovirus exposure and HLA in healthy donors. Here immunoSEQ multiplex PCR was the method, and the copy in TCRdb shows in-frame clones only, minus some. This sample yields about 140,000 clones, of which about 87% are seen a single time; 8.7% belongs to the top ten. Sequencing was done on a sample of PBMCs. The receptors come from a man younger than 35 in good health and CMV-seropositive. The CDR3 runs from the conserved cysteine through the conserved F or W. The order of the fields is V gene, J gene, CDR3 protein.

>TRBV2|TRBJ1-5
CASSDWGGRNQPQHF
>TRBV15|TRBJ1-4
CATSRDSGGLANEKLFF
>TRBV13|TRBJ2-2
CASSLGGRALFGTGELFF
>TRBV7-2|TRBJ2-2
CASSSSRDTGELFF
>TRBV27|TRBJ1-2
CASSLSKGQGSGYTF
>TRBV29-1|TRBJ2-1
CSVGETGGDEQFF
>TRBV10-1|TRBJ2-2
CASGGTATNTGELFF
>TRBV30|TRBJ2-1
CARKGGSYNEQFF
>TRBV5-1|TRBJ2-3
CASSLFSRTDTQYF
>TRBV27|TRBJ2-1
CASSPIFRTGLLSSYNEQFF
>TRBV7-3|TRBJ2-1
CASSSGGAGGYNEQFF
>TRBV5-8|TRBJ1-5
CASSFSGSVNQPQHF